This TCR beta chain was sequenced during a study of shared clonotypes between healthy human individuals. In regard to this clone: The antigen is unknown.

V trimming: 3 bases; J trimming: 5 bases; junction bases outside the gene matches: 6. Germline loops: CDR1 LNHNV, CDR2 YYDKDF (reference sequence). The CDR3 consists of 15 residues. Each cell subset's genomic DNA was divided evenly among several immunoSEQ plates. TCRdb's table, derived via immunoSEQ multiplex PCR, lists solely in-frame clones and lacks some. The repertoire holds 2.3 million or so clones, with roughly 93% as singletons. Whole-study findings and limits: Shared clonotypes across all four donors exceeded non-shared ones in generation probability.

The chain joins TRBV15 to TRBJ2-3; 9 nucleotides match TRBD1. The sequencing sample was made of naive CD4+ T cells from PBMCs. Subset denoted: CD45RA+ positively selected. The receptor comes from a young man in good health. Some clones in this sample may be carry-over from other donors' samples. The CDR3 DNA sequence: TGTGCCACCAGCAGGAGGGACAGGGAGGGAGATACGCAGTATTTT. It codes for CATSRRDREGDTQYF.